This entry is about one TCR beta chain. This clone's antigen is unknown. The input lacks base qualities; no much larger clone sits a single base away. CDR1 and CDR2, looked up from the germline V gene, are SQVTM and ANQGSEA. Trimming costs V 4 bases and J 2 bases, and their ends lie 18 bases apart. Reading from cysteine to phenylalanine, the CDR3 counts 15 amino acids. The entry retains the CDR3 DNA only, 45 bases that are in frame from base 1. The data were obtained in a study of response to subunit inactivated influenza vaccine (dated by TCRdb to the late 2010s). Study-level background: Deep quantitative T cell receptor repertoire profiling was used in the study to track responses to a trivalent subunit inactivated influenza vaccine.

The library was obtained by RT-PCR. The instrument given in TCRdb is Illumina HiSeq 2500. The public reads were run again by TCRdb, first through fastp at Q25 and then through MiXCR, and only productive beta chains were kept. Each entry is one CDR3 protein sequence, shown with its most common DNA and genes. This sample gives around 710,000 distinct CDR3 sequences in total; more than 11% of them show up just once. Jointly, the top ten make up 6.5% to 8.5% of the sample. Overall results and qualifications from the work: It was suggested by the authors that each seasonal influenza vaccination may recruit only a limited number of new T cells.

The specimen was PBMCs from blood, collected 14 to 15 days before vaccination. The receptor was isolated from a man aged 50 to 60 who received an inactivated influenza vaccine. Donor details come from another sample of the same person, matched by shared clones. Recombination linked TRBV29-1 to TRBJ2-7; the D gene is possibly TRBD1, with 5 bases matching. The DNA sequence is given as TGCAGCGTTGTTAGGTGGGTAGGGGAAACCTACGAGCAGTACTTC. The resulting protein is CSVVRWVGETYEQYF.